This TCR beta chain is drawn from a study of T-cell reconstitution after alpha-beta-depleted transplantation in children. Notes on this clonotype: One end of the junction does not line up with germline, which may come from a read error.

Germline-derived CDR1 and CDR2 are KGHSH and LQKENI. This CDR3 spans 15 amino acids. During its preparation, the TCRbeta library received unique molecular identifiers. MiXCR was run by TCRdb on the PCR reads, yielding one entry per CDR3 protein. The table lists about 500,000 distinct CDR3 sequences, 30% to 35% of them singletons. The receptor was derived from a human donor who donated a stem cell graft to a child with aplastic anemia. The sample consisted of PBMCs from the stem cell graft donor, taken from the stem cell graft. V usage is TRBV18 and J usage is TRBJ2-1; D call uncertain. CDR3 sequence reads: CASSSPGQSYNEQFF. The CDR3 DNA follows: TGTGCCAGCTCATCACCAGGTCAATCCTACAATGAGCAGTTCTTC.